Listed below are T cell receptor beta chains from one sample, sequenced in a study of technical replicates of blood from a few donors. The repertoire was sequenced with immunoSEQ multiplex PCR; TCRdb's copy has only in-frame clones and lacks some. This sample has around 58,000 clones, with about 87% found just once. Material: PBMCs. The origin of the receptors is a human donor in good health. Some clones in this sample may be carry-over from other donors' samples. CDR3s include the opening cysteine and the closing phenylalanine or tryptophan. Fields, in order: clone size, D gene, J gene, V gene, CDR3 length, CDR3 protein, CDR3 DNA. A D gene is named only where the DNA matches it firmly. Clone size is given for some rows only: seen once, a few or many times, or a class if the clone is expanded.

size: .
D: TRBD2
J: TRBJ2-2
V: TRBV10-3
length: 15
CDR3: CAISDAGGSTGELFF
DNA: TGTGCCATCAGTGATGCGGGAGGAAGTACCGGGGAGCTGTTTTTT

size: once
D: .
J: TRBJ1-1
V: TRBV5-5
length: 13
CDR3: CASSIGQNTEAFF
DNA: TGTGCCAGCAGCATCGGACAGAACACTGAAGCTTTCTTT

size: .
D: TRBD2
J: TRBJ2-5
V: TRBV5-1
length: 18
CDR3: CASTMGLAGDVYQETQYF
DNA: TGCGCCAGCACCATGGGGTTAGCGGGGGACGTGTACCAAGAGACCCAGTACTTC

size: .
D: .
J: TRBJ1-6
V: TRBV2
length: 13
CDR3: CASRAYIGSYYNF
DNA: TGTGCCAGCAGAGCCTATATCGGGTCCTATTATAACTTT

size: .
D: .
J: TRBJ2-7
V: TRBV30
length: 15
CDR3: CAWSVTRTQRYEQYF
DNA: TGTGCCTGGAGTGTAACTAGGACTCAACGATACGAGCAGTACTTC

size: .
D: TRBD2
J: TRBJ2-3
V: TRBV7-9
length: 16
CDR3: CASSLGQRGSTDTQYF
DNA: TGTGCCAGCAGCTTAGGGCAGCGGGGGAGCACAGATACGCAGTATTTT

size: .
D: .
J: TRBJ2-1
V: TRBV4-3
length: 15
CDR3: CASSQFSHGGNEQFF
DNA: TGCGCCAGCAGCCAATTCAGTCACGGGGGCAATGAGCAGTTCTTC

size: .
D: .
J: TRBJ1-2
V: TRBV5-1
length: 13
CDR3: CASRAGRNGGYTF
DNA: TGCGCCAGCAGGGCAGGGCGGAATGGTGGCTACACCTTC

size: .
D: TRBD2
J: TRBJ2-3
V: TRBV30
length: 12
CDR3: CAWTGGTDTQYF
DNA: TGTGCCTGGACGGGAGGGACAGATACGCAGTATTTT

size: .
D: TRBD1
J: TRBJ2-7
V: TRBV9
length: 14
CDR3: CASSLGTGIYEQYF
DNA: TGTGCCAGCAGCCTTGGGACAGGGATCTACGAGCAGTACTTC

size: .
D: TRBD1
J: TRBJ1-2
V: TRBV5-1
length: 14
CDR3: CASSLVDRDNGYTF
DNA: TGCGCTAGCAGCTTGGTTGACAGGGATAATGGCTACACCTTC

size: few
D: .
J: TRBJ1-2
V: TRBV2
length: 12
CDR3: CASSTGSIGYTF
DNA: TGTGCCAGCAGCACAGGGAGTATAGGCTACACCTTC

size: .
D: TRBD1
J: TRBJ2-7
V: TRBV6-5
length: 14
CDR3: CASSPGTGIYEQYF
DNA: TGTGCCAGCAGTCCTGGGACAGGAATCTACGAGCAGTACTTC

size: .
D: TRBD2
J: TRBJ2-1
V: TRBV7-2
length: 15
CDR3: CASSSVGLANNEQFF
DNA: TGTGCCAGCAGCTCCGTCGGACTAGCCAATAATGAGCAGTTCTTC

size: .
D: .
J: TRBJ2-3
V: TRBV19
length: 14
CDR3: CASSPLGSVDTQYF
DNA: TGTGCCAGTAGTCCCCTCGGTTCGGTAGATACGCAGTATTTT

size: .
D: TRBD2
J: TRBJ2-7
V: TRBV4-1
length: 16
CDR3: CASSRWGGESSYEQYF
DNA: TGCGCCAGCAGCCGGTGGGGGGGGGAAAGCTCCTACGAGCAGTACTTC

size: once
D: .
J: TRBJ2-7
V: TRBV5-6
length: 13
CDR3: CASLPRGGYEQYF
DNA: TGTGCCAGCTTACCCCGGGGAGGCTACGAGCAGTACTTC

size: .
D: TRBD1
J: TRBJ1-2
V: TRBV14
length: 16
CDR3: CASSRFRRGHNYGYTF
DNA: TGTGCCAGCAGCCGATTCCGCAGGGGGCATAACTATGGCTACACCTTC

size: .
D: TRBD1
J: TRBJ1-1
V: TRBV5-1
length: 15
CDR3: CASSLTGVFDTEAFF
DNA: TGCGCCAGCAGCTTGACAGGGGTGTTTGACACTGAAGCTTTCTTT

size: .
D: .
J: TRBJ2-7
V: TRBV4-3
length: 14
CDR3: CASSQDRGPYEQYF
DNA: TGCGCCAGCAGCCAAGATAGAGGGCCCTACGAGCAGTACTTC

size: .
D: .
J: TRBJ2-3
V: TRBV7-3
length: 15
CDR3: CASSLRGGFTDTQYF
DNA: TGTGCCAGCAGCTTAAGGGGCGGTTTCACAGATACGCAGTATTTT

size: .
D: TRBD2
J: TRBJ2-1
V: TRBV30
length: 13
CDR3: CAWSVSRVAGVLF
DNA: TGTGCCTGGAGTGTTAGCCGTGTCGCGGGAGTGCTCTTC

size: .
D: TRBD1
J: TRBJ1-2
V: TRBV7-9
length: 9
CDR3: CASSRDRGF
DNA: TGTGCCAGCAGCCGAGACAGGGGCTTC

size: .
D: TRBD1
J: TRBJ1-3
V: TRBV6-1
length: 17
CDR3: CASSEALEGASGNTIYF
DNA: TGTGCCAGCAGTGAAGCGCTTGAGGGGGCATCTGGAAACACCATATATTTT

size: .
D: TRBD1
J: TRBJ2-1
V: TRBV5-1
length: 15
CDR3: CASSLVGTVYNEQFF
DNA: TGCGCCAGCAGCTTGGTGGGGACAGTCTACAATGAGCAGTTCTTC

size: .
D: .
J: TRBJ2-1
V: TRBV5-4
length: 16
CDR3: CASSPGSRASVGEQFF
DNA: TGTGCCAGCAGCCCCGGTTCGCGTGCGAGCGTGGGTGAGCAGTTCTTC

size: .
D: .
J: TRBJ2-7
V: TRBV14
length: 14
CDR3: CASSPRAGDYEQYF
DNA: TGTGCCAGCAGCCCACGGGCAGGGGACTACGAGCAGTACTTC

size: .
D: TRBD2
J: TRBJ2-1
V: TRBV13
length: 17
CDR3: CASSTGTSGATYNEQFF
DNA: TGTGCCAGCAGCACTGGGACTAGCGGGGCCACCTACAATGAGCAGTTCTTC

size: .
D: .
J: TRBJ2-3
V: TRBV5-4
length: 11
CDR3: CASSYLDTQYF
DNA: TGTGCCAGCAGCTACTTAGATACGCAGTATTTT

size: .
D: .
J: TRBJ1-3
V: TRBV6-5
length: 13
CDR3: CASSESSGNTIYF
DNA: TGTGCCAGCAGTGAGAGCTCTGGAAACACCATATATTTT

size: .
D: .
J: TRBJ2-7
V: TRBV5-4
length: 15
CDR3: CASSFRASGIYEQYF
DNA: TGTGCCAGCAGCTTCAGGGCGTCGGGTATTTACGAGCAGTACTTC

size: .
D: .
J: TRBJ2-1
V: TRBV15
length: 12
CDR3: CATSRQYNEQFF
DNA: TGTGCCACCAGCCGACAGTACAATGAGCAGTTCTTC

size: .
D: TRBD1
J: TRBJ2-1
V: TRBV4-1
length: 17
CDR3: CASSLAGTGGVFNEQFF
DNA: TGCGCCAGCAGCCTCGCGGGGACAGGGGGCGTTTTCAATGAGCAGTTCTTC

size: .
D: .
J: TRBJ1-1
V: TRBV4-3
length: 14
CDR3: CASSPQVPNTEAFF
DNA: TGCGCCAGCAGCCCACAGGTTCCGAACACTGAAGCTTTCTTT

size: .
D: .
J: TRBJ2-5
V: TRBV7-2
length: 15
CDR3: CASSPPRSGLETQYF
DNA: TGTGCCAGCAGCCCCCCCCGGTCTGGGCTTGAGACCCAGTACTTC

size: .
D: .
J: TRBJ2-7
V: TRBV4-3
length: 15
CDR3: CASSQDGASTYEQYF
DNA: TGCGCCAGCAGCCAAGATGGGGCCAGTACCTACGAGCAGTACTTC

size: .
D: .
J: TRBJ1-2
V: TRBV19
length: 16
CDR3: CASRRREGRAPYGYTF
DNA: TGTGCCAGTAGGAGGAGGGAGGGCAGGGCGCCTTATGGCTACACCTTC

size: .
D: .
J: TRBJ2-1
V: TRBV30
length: 14
CDR3: CAWSAQGSYNEQFF
DNA: TGTGCCTGGAGTGCCCAGGGATCTTACAATGAGCAGTTCTTC

size: .
D: TRBD1
J: TRBJ2-3
V: TRBV11-2
length: 18
CDR3: CASSPRAGGNLRTDTQYF
DNA: TGTGCCAGCAGCCCTCGGGCAGGGGGTAACCTTCGCACAGATACGCAGTATTTT

size: .
D: .
J: TRBJ2-1
V: TRBV7-6
length: 16
CDR3: CASTPPDRTFDNEQFF
DNA: TGTGCCAGCACCCCCCCTGACAGGACCTTTGACAATGAGCAGTTCTTC

size: .
D: .
J: TRBJ2-7
V: TRBV19
length: 14
CDR3: CASSVAGNSYEQYF
DNA: TGTGCCAGTAGTGTCGCCGGGAACTCCTACGAGCAGTACTTC

size: .
D: .
J: TRBJ2-1
V: TRBV6-1
length: 12
CDR3: CASSEGRGGLFF
DNA: TGTGCCAGCAGTGAAGGTCGGGGTGGGCTGTTCTTC